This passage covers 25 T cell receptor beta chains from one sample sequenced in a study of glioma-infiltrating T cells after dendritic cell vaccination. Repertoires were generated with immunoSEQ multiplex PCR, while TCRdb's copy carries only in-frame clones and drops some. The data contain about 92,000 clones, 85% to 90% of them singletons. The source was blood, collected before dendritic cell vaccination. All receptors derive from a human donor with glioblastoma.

The CDR3 sequence: CASSLGLAVNYEQYF. DNA of the CDR3: TGTGCCAGCAGCTTAGGGTTAGCAGTTAACTACGAGCAGTACTTC. The chain joins TRBV7-9 to TRBJ2-7; no clear D. Germline lookup yields CDR1 SEHNR and CDR2 FQNEAQ (reference sequence). Trimming shortened V by 1 base and J by 3 bases, and 13 bases separated the two germline ends. The CDR3 runs 15 residues. Supplemented by reference TRBV7-9 and TRBJ2-7, the full variable domain reads DTGVSQNPRHKITKRGQNVTFRCDPISEHNRLYWYRQTLGQGPEFLTYFQNEAQLEKSRLLSDRFSAERPKGSFSTLEIQRTEQGDSAMYLCASSLGLAVNYEQYFGPGTRLTVT.

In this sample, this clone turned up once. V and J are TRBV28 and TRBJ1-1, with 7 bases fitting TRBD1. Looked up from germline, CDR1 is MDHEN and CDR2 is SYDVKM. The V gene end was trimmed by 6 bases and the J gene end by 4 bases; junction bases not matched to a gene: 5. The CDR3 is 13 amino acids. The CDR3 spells CASRLPGGTEAFF. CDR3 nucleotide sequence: TGTGCCAGCAGGCTACCAGGGGGCACTGAAGCTTTCTTT.

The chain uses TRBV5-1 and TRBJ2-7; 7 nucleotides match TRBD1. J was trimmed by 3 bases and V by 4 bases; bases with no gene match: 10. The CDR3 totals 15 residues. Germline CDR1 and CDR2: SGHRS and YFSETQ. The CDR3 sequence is CASSPFDRDSYEQYF. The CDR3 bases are TGCGCCAGCAGCCCTTTCGACAGGGATAGCTACGAGCAGTACTTC.

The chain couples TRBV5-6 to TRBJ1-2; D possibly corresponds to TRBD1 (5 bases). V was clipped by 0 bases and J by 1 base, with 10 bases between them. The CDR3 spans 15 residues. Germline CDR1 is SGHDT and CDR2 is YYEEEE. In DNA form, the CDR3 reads TGTGCCAGCAGCTTGGAAGGGGCTTTTAACTATGGCTACACCTTC. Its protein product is CASSLEGAFNYGYTF.

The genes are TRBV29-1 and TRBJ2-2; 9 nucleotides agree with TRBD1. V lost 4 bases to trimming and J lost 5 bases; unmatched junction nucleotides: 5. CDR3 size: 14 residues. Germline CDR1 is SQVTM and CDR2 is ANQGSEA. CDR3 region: CSVGRQGGTGELFF. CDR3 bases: TGCAGCGTTGGTCGACAGGGGGGGACCGGGGAGCTGTTTTTT.

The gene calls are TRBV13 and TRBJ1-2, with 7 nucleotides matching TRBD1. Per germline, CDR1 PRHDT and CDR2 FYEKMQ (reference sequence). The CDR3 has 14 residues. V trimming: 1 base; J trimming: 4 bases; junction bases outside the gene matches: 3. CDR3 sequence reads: CASSLAQGPYGYTF. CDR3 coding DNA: TGTGCCAGCAGCTTAGCACAGGGGCCCTATGGCTACACCTTC.

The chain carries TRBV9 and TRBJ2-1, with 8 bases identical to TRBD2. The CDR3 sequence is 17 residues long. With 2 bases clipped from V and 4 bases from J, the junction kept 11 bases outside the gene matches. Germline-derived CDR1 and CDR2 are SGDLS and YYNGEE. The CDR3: CASSVLPGGGTYNEQFF. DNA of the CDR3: TGTGCCAGCAGCGTGCTCCCCGGCGGGGGGACTTACAATGAGCAGTTCTTC. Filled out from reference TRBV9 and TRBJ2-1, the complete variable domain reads DSGVTQTPKHLITATGQRVTLRCSPRSGDLSVYWYQQSLDQGLQFLIQYYNGEERAKGNILERFSAQQFPDLHSELNLSSLELGDSALYFCASSVLPGGGTYNEQFFGPGTRLTVL.

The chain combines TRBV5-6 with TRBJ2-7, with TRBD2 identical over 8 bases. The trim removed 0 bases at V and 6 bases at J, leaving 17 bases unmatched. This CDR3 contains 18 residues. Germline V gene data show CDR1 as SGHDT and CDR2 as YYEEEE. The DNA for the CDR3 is TGTGCCAGCAGCTTGGTCGGTGTAGGACTAGCCCCCCGGGGCGAGCAGTACTTC. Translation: CASSLVGVGLAPRGEQYF.

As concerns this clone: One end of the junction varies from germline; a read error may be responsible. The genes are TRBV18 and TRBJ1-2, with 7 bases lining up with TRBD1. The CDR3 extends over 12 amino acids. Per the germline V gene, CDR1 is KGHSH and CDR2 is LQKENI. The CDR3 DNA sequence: TGTGCCAGCTCACCACCGAAGGGGGCACATTTCTTC. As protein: CASSPPKGAHFF.

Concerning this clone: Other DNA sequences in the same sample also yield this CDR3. Written as DNA, the CDR3 is TGCGCCAGCAGCTTGGTTATCGGTCAGCCCCAGCATTTT. Translating it yields CASSLVIGQPQHF. This rearrangement joins TRBV5-1 to TRBJ1-5; D ambiguous. CDR3 length equals 13 residues. Trimming took 0 bases from V and 6 from J, leaving 7 bases between them. Germline assignment: CDR1 SGHRS and CDR2 YFSETQ. The variable domain in full, completed from reference TRBV5-1 and TRBJ1-5, reads KAGVTQTPRYLIKTRGQQVTLSCSPISGHRSVSWYQQTPGQGLQFLFEYFSETQRNKGNFPGRFSGRQFSNSRSEMNVSTLELGDSALYLCASSLVIGQPQHFGDGTRLSIL.

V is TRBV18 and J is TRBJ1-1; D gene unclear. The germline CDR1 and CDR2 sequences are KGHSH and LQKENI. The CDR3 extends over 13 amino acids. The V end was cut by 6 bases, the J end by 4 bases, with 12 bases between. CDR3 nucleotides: TGTGCCAGCTCTCCTGACGGAGGCACTGAAGCTTTCTTT. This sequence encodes CASSPDGGTEAFF.

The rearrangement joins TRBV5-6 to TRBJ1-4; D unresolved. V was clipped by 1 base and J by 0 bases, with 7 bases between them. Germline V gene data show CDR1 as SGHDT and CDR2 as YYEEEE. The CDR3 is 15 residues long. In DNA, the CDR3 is TGTGCCAGCAGCTTGCGGGTATCAACTAATGAAAAACTGTTTTTT. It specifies CASSLRVSTNEKLFF.

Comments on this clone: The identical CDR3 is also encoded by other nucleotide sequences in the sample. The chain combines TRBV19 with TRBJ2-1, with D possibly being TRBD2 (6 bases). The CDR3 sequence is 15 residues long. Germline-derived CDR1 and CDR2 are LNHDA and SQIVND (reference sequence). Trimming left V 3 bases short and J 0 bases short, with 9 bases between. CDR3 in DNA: TGTGCCAGTAGTATCGACGGGAGCTCCTACAATGAGCAGTTCTTC. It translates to CASSIDGSSYNEQFF.

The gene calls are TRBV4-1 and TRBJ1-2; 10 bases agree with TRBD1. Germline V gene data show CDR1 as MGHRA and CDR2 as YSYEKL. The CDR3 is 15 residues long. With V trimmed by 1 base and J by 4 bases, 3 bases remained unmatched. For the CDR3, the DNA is TGCGCCAGCAGCCAAGGACAGGGGGCAGGCTATGGCTACACCTTC. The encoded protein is CASSQGQGAGYGYTF.

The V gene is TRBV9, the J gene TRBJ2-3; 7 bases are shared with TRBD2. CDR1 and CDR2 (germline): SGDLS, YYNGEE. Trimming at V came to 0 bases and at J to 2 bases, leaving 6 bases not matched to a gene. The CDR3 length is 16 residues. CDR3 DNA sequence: TGTGCCAGCAGCGTAGTGGCGGGAGCCCCCACAGATACGCAGTATTTT. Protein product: CASSVVAGAPTDTQYF. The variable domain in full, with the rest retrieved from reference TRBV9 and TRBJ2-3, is DSGVTQTPKHLITATGQRVTLRCSPRSGDLSVYWYQQSLDQGLQFLIQYYNGEERAKGNILERFSAQQFPDLHSELNLSSLELGDSALYFCASSVVAGAPTDTQYFGPGTRLTVL.

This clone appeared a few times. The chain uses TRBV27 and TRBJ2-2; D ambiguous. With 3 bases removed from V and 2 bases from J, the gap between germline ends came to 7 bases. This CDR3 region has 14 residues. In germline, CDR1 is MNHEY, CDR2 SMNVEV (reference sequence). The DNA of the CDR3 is TGTGCCAGCAGTTTTCGACACAACACCGGGGAGCTGTTTTTT. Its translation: CASSFRHNTGELFF.

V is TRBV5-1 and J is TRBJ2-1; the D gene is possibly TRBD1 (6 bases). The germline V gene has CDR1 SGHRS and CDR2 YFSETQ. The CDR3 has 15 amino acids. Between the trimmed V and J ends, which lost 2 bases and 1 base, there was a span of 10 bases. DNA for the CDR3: TGCGCCAGCAGCTTCTCAGGGGATTCCTACAATGAGCAGTTCTTC. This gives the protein CASSFSGDSYNEQFF. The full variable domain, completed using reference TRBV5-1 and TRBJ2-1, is KAGVTQTPRYLIKTRGQQVTLSCSPISGHRSVSWYQQTPGQGLQFLFEYFSETQRNKGNFPGRFSGRQFSNSRSEMNVSTLELGDSALYLCASSFSGDSYNEQFFGPGTRLTVL.

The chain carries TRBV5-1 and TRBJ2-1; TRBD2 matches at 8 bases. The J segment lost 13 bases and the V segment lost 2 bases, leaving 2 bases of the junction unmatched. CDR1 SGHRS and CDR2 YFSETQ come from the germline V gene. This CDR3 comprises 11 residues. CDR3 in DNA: TGCGCCAGCAGCTTTAGCGGGGACCAGTTCTTC. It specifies CASSFSGDQFF. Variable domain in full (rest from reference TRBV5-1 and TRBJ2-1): KAGVTQTPRYLIKTRGQQVTLSCSPISGHRSVSWYQQTPGQGLQFLFEYFSETQRNKGNFPGRFSGRQFSNSRSEMNVSTLELGDSALYLCASSFSGDQFFGPGTRLTVL.

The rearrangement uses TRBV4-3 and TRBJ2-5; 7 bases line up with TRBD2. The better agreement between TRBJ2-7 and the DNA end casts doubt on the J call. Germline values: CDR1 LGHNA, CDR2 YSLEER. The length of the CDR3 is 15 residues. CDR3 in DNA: TGCGCCAGCAGCCAAAAACGGGAGGTTTACTACGAGCAGTACTTC. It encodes CASSQKREVYYEQYF.

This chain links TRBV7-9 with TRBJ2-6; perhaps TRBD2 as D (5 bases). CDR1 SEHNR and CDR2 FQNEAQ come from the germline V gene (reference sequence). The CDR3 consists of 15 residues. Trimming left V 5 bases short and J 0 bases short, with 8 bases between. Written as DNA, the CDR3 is TGTGCCAGCAGCCCGGGAATCTCTGGGGCCAACGTCCTGACTTTC. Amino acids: CASSPGISGANVLTF.

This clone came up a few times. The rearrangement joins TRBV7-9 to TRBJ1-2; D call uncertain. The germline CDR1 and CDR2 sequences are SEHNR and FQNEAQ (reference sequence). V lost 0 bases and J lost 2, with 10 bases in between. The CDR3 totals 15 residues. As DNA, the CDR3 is TGTGCCAGCAGCTTAGCGACGGACTTCAACTATGGCTACACCTTC. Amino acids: CASSLATDFNYGYTF.

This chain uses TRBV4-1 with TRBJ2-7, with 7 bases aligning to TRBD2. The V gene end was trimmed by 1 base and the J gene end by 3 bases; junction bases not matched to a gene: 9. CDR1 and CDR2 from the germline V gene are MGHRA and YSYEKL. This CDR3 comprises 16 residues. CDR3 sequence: CASSQVGLAVDYEQYF. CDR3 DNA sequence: TGCGCCAGCAGCCAAGTGGGGCTAGCGGTCGACTACGAGCAGTACTTC.

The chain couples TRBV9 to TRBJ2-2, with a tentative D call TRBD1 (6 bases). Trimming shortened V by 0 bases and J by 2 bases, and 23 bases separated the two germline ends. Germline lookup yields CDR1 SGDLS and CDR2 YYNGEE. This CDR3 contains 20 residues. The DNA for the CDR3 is TGTGCCAGCAGCGTAGACCCTCTTAACCACAGGGTTTCAAACACCGGGGAGCTGTTTTTT. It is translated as CASSVDPLNHRVSNTGELFF.

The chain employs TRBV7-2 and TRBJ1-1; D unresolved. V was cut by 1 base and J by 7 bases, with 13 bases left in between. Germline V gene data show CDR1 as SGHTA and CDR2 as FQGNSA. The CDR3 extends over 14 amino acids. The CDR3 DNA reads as TGTGCCAGCAGCTTAGATTGGGTAGGACTTGAAGCTTTCTTT. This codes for CASSLDWVGLEAFF. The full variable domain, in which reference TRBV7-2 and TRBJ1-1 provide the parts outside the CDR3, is GAGVSQSPSNKVTEKGKDVELRCDPISGHTALYWYRQSLGQGLEFLIYFQGNSAPDKSGLPSDRFSAERTGGSVSTLTIQRTQQEDSAVYLCASSLDWVGLEAFFGQGTRLTVV.

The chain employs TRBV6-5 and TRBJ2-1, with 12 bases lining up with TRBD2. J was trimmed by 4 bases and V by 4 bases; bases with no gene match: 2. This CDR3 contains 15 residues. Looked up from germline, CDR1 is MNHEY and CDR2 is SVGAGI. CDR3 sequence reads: CASSSGTSGYNEQFF. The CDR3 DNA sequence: TGTGCCAGCAGTTCCGGGACTAGCGGGTACAATGAGCAGTTCTTC.